In this sample, the clone carrying this TCR beta chain turned up a few times. Its specificity is not known. What was amplified from RNA transcripts were TCR beta CDR3 regions. RT-PCR in the first round (using the HTBI primer set) targeted the TCR CDR3. TCRdb called the multiplex PCR reads again in MiXCR, with one record for every CDR3 protein. This sample yields about 560,000 distinct CDR3 sequences, of which more than 15% are seen a single time; roughly 6.6% belongs to the top ten. Clinical symptoms, serum thyroxine, TRAb, thyroid ultrasound and orbital computed tomography established diagnosis. Fresh peripheral blood, around 10 ml of it, supplied the PBMCs. The sample is drawn from a study of T cells in Graves' hyperthyroidism and ophthalmopathy. Trimming cost V 1 base and J 1 base; bases outside gene matches: 6. Germline V gene sequence: CDR1 MGHRA, CDR2 YSYEKL. The CDR3 is 19 residues long. Findings and limits, study-wide: Also found in blood were most expanded thyroid clonotypes above 0.001.

The rearrangement links TRBV4-1 to TRBJ2-1, with 14 bases matching TRBD2. The sequence derives from a woman in her 30s with Graves' hyperthyroidism. The sample consisted of blood. CDR3 coding DNA: TGCGCCAGCAGCCAAGGGGGACTAGCGGGAGAAGTTTCCTACAATGAGCAGTTCTTC. It specifies CASSQGGLAGEVSYNEQFF.